A single sample gave rise to the 29 T cell receptor beta chains below, sequenced in a study of shared clonotypes between healthy human individuals. Using immunoSEQ multiplex PCR, the repertoire was profiled, and TCRdb retains in-frame clones only, with some absent. In the table there are roughly 700,000 clones, about 74% of which are singletons. Sequenced: memory CD4+ T cells sorted from blood. As for subset: CD45RA-negative fraction. The origin of the receptors is a woman between 25 and 40 years old in good health.

The rearrangement links TRBV15 to TRBJ2-5, with D possibly being TRBD1 (5 bases). The CDR3 runs to 15 residues. Germline V gene sequence: CDR1 LNHNV, CDR2 YYDKDF (reference sequence). V gave up 1 base and J gave up 5 bases, with 14 bases separating them. The CDR3 protein is CATSRVQASSETQYF. The CDR3 nucleotides are TGTGCCACCAGCAGAGTACAGGCCAGTAGTGAGACCCAGTACTTC.

Concerning this clone: The identical CDR3 is also encoded by other nucleotide sequences in the sample. The chain combines TRBV28 with TRBJ1-4; D unresolved. From germline, CDR1 is MDHEN and CDR2 SYDVKM. Trimming removed 4 bases at V and 0 bases at J, with 6 bases between. CDR3 length: 14 amino acids. For the CDR3, the DNA is TGTGCCAGCAGTTCAGTAGCAACTAATGAAAAACTGTTTTTT. Encoded protein: CASSSVATNEKLFF.

V usage is TRBV19 and J usage is TRBJ2-1; the D is unclear. The CDR3 totals 9 residues. Trimming shortened V by 7 bases and J by 8 bases, and 3 bases separated the two germline ends. Germline CDR1 and CDR2: LNHDA and SQIVND (reference sequence). This CDR3 is CASTDEQFF. CDR3 in DNA: TGTGCCAGTACTGATGAGCAGTTCTTC.

This clone was detected only a few times. The chain carries TRBV14 and TRBJ2-5, with D perhaps TRBD2 (6 bases). The CDR3 is 12 amino acids. Looked up from germline, CDR1 is SGHDN and CDR2 is FVKESK. V gave up 8 bases and J gave up 4 bases, with 11 bases separating them. DNA of the CDR3: TGTGCCAGCCAGGCCGGGAGAGAGACCCAGTACTTC. The encoded protein is CASQAGRETQYF.

This clone showed up just a few times. This CDR3 is CATVGQNTGELFF. DNA for the CDR3: TGTGCCACCGTTGGACAGAACACCGGGGAGCTGTTTTTT. The chain is built from TRBV6-6 and TRBJ2-2; a weak D match, TRBD1 (5 bases). The V gene lost 10 bases and the J gene lost 1 base, with 10 bases spanning the gap. CDR1 is MNHNY, CDR2 SVGAGI, per germline (reference sequence). The CDR3 has 13 residues.

The chain has TRBV4-1 and TRBJ1-4; D unresolved. Germline CDR1 is MGHRA and CDR2 is YSYEKL. The CDR3 sequence is 13 residues long. Trimming cost V 1 base and J 7 bases, with 7 bases left between them. The CDR3 DNA follows: TGCGCCAGCAGCCAAGGTCGGGGTGAAAAACTGTTTTTT. The encoded protein is CASSQGRGEKLFF.

Details on this clone: Other DNA sequences of this sample code for an identical CDR3. The V gene is TRBV11-2, the J gene TRBJ2-7, with 16 nucleotides matching TRBD2. CDR1 is SGHAT, CDR2 FQNNGV, per germline. The trim removed 5 bases at V and 4 bases at J, leaving 2 bases unmatched. The CDR3 covers 15 residues. The CDR3 reads CASSLGLAGGYEQYF. In DNA, the CDR3 is TGTGCCAGCAGCCTGGGACTAGCGGGAGGGTACGAGCAGTACTTC.

This CDR3 is CASSGPGTGGTNEKLFF. The CDR3 nucleotides are TGTGCCAGCAGTGGTCCCGGGACAGGGGGAACTAATGAAAAACTGTTTTTT. The V and J genes are TRBV28 and TRBJ1-4; 11 bases are shared with TRBD1. The junction had 6 bases not matched to a gene; V was cut back by 5 bases and J by 1 base. Germline assignment: CDR1 MDHEN and CDR2 SYDVKM. CDR3 length: 17 amino acids.

The rearrangement joins TRBV5-1 to TRBJ2-1; tentative D call: TRBD1 (6 bases). The CDR3 has 13 amino acids. V lost 3 bases and J lost 4, with 8 bases in between. Germline V gene sequence: CDR1 SGHRS, CDR2 YFSETQ. CDR3 in amino acids: CASSSQGYNEQFF. In DNA, the CDR3 is TGCGCCAGCAGCTCACAGGGATACAATGAGCAGTTCTTC.

This chain links TRBV10-3 with TRBJ2-1; the D is unclear. Deletions cut 5 bases from V and 6 bases from J, with 11 bases between. The CDR3 runs to 13 residues. The V gene's germline CDR1 is ENHRY and CDR2 SYGVKD. CDR3 amino acids: CAISPLERNEQFF. In DNA, the CDR3 is TGTGCCATCAGTCCTCTAGAGCGCAATGAGCAGTTCTTC.

This clone appeared a single time. This chain joins TRBV7-2 and TRBJ2-7; 8 nucleotides line up with TRBD1. V was pared by 5 bases and J by 7 bases, with 22 bases of the junction left unmatched. The CDR3 runs 18 residues. The germline V gene encodes CDR1 SGHTA and CDR2 FQGNSA. This CDR3 reads CASSPQGVQQSLVLEQYF. The CDR3 DNA reads TGTGCCAGCAGCCCACAGGGGGTGCAGCAGTCTCTCGTGCTTGAGCAGTACTTC.

This chain joins TRBV28 and TRBJ2-4, with 8 bases aligning to TRBD2. The V gene's germline CDR1 is MDHEN and CDR2 SYDVKM. CDR3 length equals 15 residues. The J segment lost 1 base and the V segment lost 4 bases, leaving 3 bases of the junction unmatched. For the CDR3, the DNA is TGTGCCAGCAGTTCGCGGGGGGCGGCCAAAAACATTCAGTACTTC. Its protein product is CASSSRGAAKNIQYF.

This clone was seen only once. The gene calls are TRBV28 and TRBJ2-2; D is uncertain. Germline assignment: CDR1 MDHEN and CDR2 SYDVKM. The V end lost 6 bases, the J end lost 4 bases, and 6 bases lay between the germline ends. The CDR3 has 12 amino acids. The CDR3 loop is CASRGPTGELFF. The CDR3 DNA reads TGTGCCAGCAGGGGCCCCACCGGGGAGCTGTTTTTT.

This clone occurred a few times. The V gene is TRBV2, the J gene TRBJ2-3; weak D call: TRBD2 (7 bases). Trimming removed 4 bases from V and 4 bases from J, with 12 bases in between. Germline V lookup: CDR1 SNHLY, CDR2 FYNNEI. The CDR3 runs 14 residues. The CDR3, as DNA: TGTGCCAGCAGTGTTGGGGGGGGGCCAGATACGCAGTATTTT. The encoded protein is CASSVGGGPDTQYF. Complete variable domain (other parts from reference TRBV2 and TRBJ2-3): EPEVTQTPSHQVTQMGQEVILRCVPISNHLYFYWYRQILGQKVEFLVSFYNNEISEKSEIFDDQFSVERPDGSNFTLKIRSTKLEDSAMYFCASSVGGGPDTQYFGPGTRLTVL.

In its sample, this clone was seen once. The chain has TRBV5-3 and TRBJ1-1; TRBD1 matches at 7 bases. TRBV5-3 is designated an ORF whose function remains uncertain. V was pared by 1 base and J by 1 base, with 4 bases of the junction left unmatched. The CDR3 runs 15 residues. CDR3 sequence (DNA): TGTGCCAGAAGCTTGAAACACAGGGGGAACACTGAAGCTTTCTTT. Translating gives CARSLKHRGNTEAFF.

The gene calls are TRBV5-1 and TRBJ2-2; D uncertain. V was clipped by 3 bases and J by 4 bases, with 7 bases between them. The CDR3 extends over 13 amino acids. CDR1 is SGHRS, CDR2 YFSETQ, per germline. In nucleotides, the CDR3 is TGCGCCAGCAGCTACTCTAGCACCGGGGAGCTGTTTTTT. Protein: CASSYSSTGELFF.

V and J are TRBV5-1 and TRBJ2-1; 13 nucleotides align to TRBD2. The germline V gene has CDR1 SGHRS and CDR2 YFSETQ. The CDR3 spans 17 residues. Germline trimming cut 3 bases from V and 4 bases from J; bases unmatched to any gene: 7. This CDR3 is CASSSRRTSGGYNEQFF. The CDR3 region has the DNA TGCGCCAGCAGCTCCCGAAGGACTAGCGGGGGATACAATGAGCAGTTCTTC.

This clone showed up just once. V usage is TRBV5-1 and J usage is TRBJ2-3; 9 nucleotides match TRBD2. The germline gives CDR1 SGHRS, CDR2 YFSETQ. V was clipped by 7 bases and J by 2 bases; unmatched bases: 8. The CDR3 runs to 15 residues. The CDR3 loop is CASSLTSGSTDTQYF. The CDR3 bases are TGCGCCAGCTCGCTAACTAGCGGGTCCACAGATACGCAGTATTTT.

This chain uses TRBV6-1 with TRBJ1-1, with D uncertain. V dropped 6 bases and J dropped 6 bases, with 11 bases sitting between them. The CDR3 is made up of 12 amino acids. The germline gives CDR1 MNHNS, CDR2 SASEGT. CDR3 sequence reads: CASSVGVPEAFF. The CDR3, as DNA: TGTGCCAGCAGCGTAGGTGTCCCTGAAGCTTTCTTT.

This chain uses TRBV27 with TRBJ2-5, with 8 bases aligning to TRBD2. Germline CDR1 is MNHEY and CDR2 is SMNVEV (reference sequence). V trimming: 5 bases; J trimming: 4 bases; junction bases outside the gene matches: 12. CDR3 length equals 16 residues. The CDR3 protein is CASSPLTGGLPETQYF. The CDR3 nucleotides are TGTGCCAGCAGTCCCCTTACGGGAGGGCTCCCAGAGACCCAGTACTTC.

This chain links TRBV19 with TRBJ2-1; 10 positions agree with TRBD2. The CDR3 has 16 residues. V lost 5 bases and J lost 0; bases outside the gene matches: 4. CDR1 is LNHDA and CDR2 is SQIVND in the germline V gene (reference sequence). This CDR3 reads CASSVASGSSYNEQFF. The CDR3 DNA follows: TGTGCCAGTAGTGTGGCTAGCGGGAGCTCCTACAATGAGCAGTTCTTC.

This clone showed up just a few times. This rearrangement joins TRBV18 to TRBJ2-1; perhaps D is TRBD1 or TRBD2 (5 bases each). V lost 3 bases and J lost 5, with 17 bases in between. Germline CDR1 reads KGHSH; CDR2 reads LQKENI. This CDR3 is built from 16 residues. The CDR3 protein is CASSPRGSEENNEQFF. DNA for the CDR3: TGTGCCAGCTCACCCCGGGGCTCCGAGGAGAACAATGAGCAGTTCTTC.

The chain is built from TRBV28 and TRBJ1-1; D is perhaps TRBD1 (6 bases). From germline, CDR1 is MDHEN and CDR2 SYDVKM. Deletions cut 6 bases from V and 0 bases from J, with 14 bases between. The CDR3 spans 15 residues. This chain's CDR3 is CASRSTGTLNTEAFF. In nucleotides, the CDR3 is TGTGCCAGCAGATCTACCGGGACACTGAACACTGAAGCTTTCTTT.

This rearrangement joins TRBV2 to TRBJ2-4; D is uncertain. The CDR3 totals 15 residues. Trimming took 7 bases from V and 7 from J, leaving 20 bases between them. Germline V gene lookup returns CDR1 SNHLY and CDR2 FYNNEI. As DNA, the CDR3 is TGTGCCAGCACCGCAGCCTCAGCCACCCTGAACATTCAGTACTTC. Encoded protein: CASTAASATLNIQYF.

This clone was seen just once. This likely traces to a read error, being one base from a far larger clone. V usage is TRBV7-2 and J usage is TRBJ2-1; the D call may be TRBD1 or TRBD2 (5 bases each). There are 15 residues in the CDR3. The germline CDR1 and CDR2 sequences are SGHTA and FQGNSA. Trimming removed 1 base at V and 6 bases at J, with 13 bases between. CDR3 region: CASSLVTGRGNEQFF. In DNA, the CDR3 is TGTGCCAGCAGCTTAGTAACGGGAAGGGGCAATGAGCAGTTCTTC. Full variable domain (missing parts from reference TRBV7-2 and TRBJ2-1): GAGVSQSPSNKVTEKGKDVELRCDPISGHTALYWYRQSLGQGLEFLIYFQGNSAPDKSGLPSDRFSAERTGGSVSTLTIQRTQQEDSAVYLCASSLVTGRGNEQFFGPGTRLTVL.

The chain's CDR3 is CASSPFGREVEQFF. In DNA, the CDR3 is TGTGCCAGCTCACCCTTCGGGCGCGAGGTCGAGCAGTTCTTC. This chain connects TRBV18 to TRBJ2-1; D gene uncertain. CDR1 is KGHSH, CDR2 LQKENI, per germline. CDR3 size: 14 residues. With 3 bases removed from V and 10 bases from J, the gap between germline ends came to 16 bases.

A note on this clone: One end of the junction varies from germline; a read error may be responsible. This sequence joins TRBV2 and TRBJ2-5; 8 bases match TRBD2. The germline V gene encodes CDR1 SNHLY and CDR2 FYNNEI. The CDR3 sequence is 15 residues long. CDR3 DNA: TGTGCCAGCAGGGAAGCGGGAGAGATGCGAGAGACCCAGTACTTC. It yields the protein CASREAGEMRETQYF.

The chain couples TRBV25-1 to TRBJ2-1; 10 bases agree with TRBD1. Germline V gives CDR1 MGHDK, CDR2 SYGVNS. With V trimmed by 5 bases and J by 2 bases, 6 bases remained unmatched. The CDR3 contains 16 residues. The DNA of the CDR3 is TGTGCCAGCAGTCCCCTGGGACAGGGGACCTACAATGAGCAGTTCTTC. Encoded protein: CASSPLGQGTYNEQFF.

V is TRBV30 and J is TRBJ1-2; tentative D call: TRBD1 (5 bases). Germline CDR1 GTSNPN, CDR2 SVGIG (reference sequence). The CDR3 consists of 17 residues. Trimming shortened V by 0 bases and J by 0 bases, and 17 bases separated the two germline ends. The CDR3 DNA reads as TGTGCCTGGAGTGTCCCATTGGGACGGCAAGCTAACTATGGCTACACCTTC. This translates into CAWSVPLGRQANYGYTF. Drawing the rest from reference TRBV30 and TRBJ1-2, the complete variable domain is SQTIHQWPATLVQPVGSPLSLECTVEGTSNPNLYWYRQAAGRGLQLLFYSVGIGQISSEVPQNLSASRPQDRQFILSSKKLLLSDSGFYLCAWSVPLGRQANYGYTFGSGTRLTVV.